This TCR beta chain was found in a study of T cell responses to AZD1222 COVID-19 vaccine. J gave up 5 bases and V 4 bases, and 14 bases lay outside the gene matches. The CDR3 is 17 residues long. Germline CDR1 is LNHDA and CDR2 is SQIVND (reference sequence). Sequenced by immunoSEQ multiplex PCR; TCRdb stores in-frame clones only, minus some. Of tens of thousands of clones detected, around 86% appear once; the ten largest clones hold about 19%. The input for sequencing was peripheral blood, taken on day 0 of AZD1222 vaccination. The receptor was isolated from an adult in good health. The V gene is TRBV19, the J gene TRBJ1-1; 9 nucleotides line up with TRBD1. CDR3 sequence reads: CASSNIRTGGAWTEAFF. The CDR3, as DNA: TGTGCCAGTAGTAATATCCGAACAGGGGGCGCTTGGACTGAAGCTTTCTTT.